One and the same sample provided the 28 T cell receptor beta chains below, sequenced in a study of control samples from healthy donors and cancer patients. Assay used: immunoSEQ multiplex PCR; TCRdb lists only in-frame clones, some missing. Of about 110,000 clones in the sample, approximately 84% were seen once. Sequenced sample: blood. The receptors were sampled from a man in his late teens or twenties in good health.

This sequence joins TRBV6-6 and TRBJ1-1; 7 bases match TRBD1. CDR1 and CDR2 (germline): MNHNY, SVGAGI (reference sequence). The length of the CDR3 is 14 residues. The V segment lost 5 bases and the J segment 5 bases; nucleotides outside the gene matches: 8. The CDR3 sequence: CASSKGQVVTEAFF. The CDR3 DNA follows: TGTGCCAGCAGTAAAGGACAGGTGGTTACTGAAGCTTTCTTT.

Comments on this clone: This same CDR3 is encoded by further DNA sequences in the sample. This chain connects TRBV24-1 to TRBJ2-3; D is unclear. The CDR3 runs to 13 residues. V shed 5 bases and J shed 0 bases, with 5 bases lying between them. The germline V gene encodes CDR1 KGHDR and CDR2 SFDVKD. CDR3 coding DNA: TGTGCCACCAGTGTTCAGAGCACAGATACGCAGTATTTT. Translation: CATSVQSTDTQYF.

In this sample, this clone turned up once. The CDR3: CASSLSGGIIGETQYF. DNA for the CDR3: TGTGCCAGCAGTCTTAGCGGGGGCATTATCGGAGAGACCCAGTACTTC. The chain carries TRBV6-2 or TRBV6-3 and TRBJ2-5; the match to TRBD2 covers 9 bases. J lost 4 bases, V lost 5 bases, and 11 bases had no gene match. CDR1 is MNHEY, CDR2 SVGEGT, per germline. The CDR3 sequence is 16 residues long.

This sequence joins TRBV7-6 and TRBJ2-3; D remains unclear. The CDR3 covers 14 residues. The germline CDR1 and CDR2 sequences are SGHVS and FNYEAQ. V was shortened by 1 base and J by 6 bases, with 11 bases between the two germline ends. The CDR3 region is CASSLGGSADTQYF. CDR3 coding DNA: TGTGCCAGCAGCTTAGGAGGCTCCGCGGATACGCAGTATTTT.

The chain employs TRBV7-2 and TRBJ2-1; D assignment may be TRBD1 or TRBD2 (5 bases each). This CDR3 comprises 15 residues. Germline V gives CDR1 SGHTA, CDR2 FQGNSA. Trimming took 7 bases from V and 4 from J, leaving 17 bases between them. In DNA, the CDR3 is TGTGCCAGCAAGGACTCTGGGGCCTATTACAATGAGCAGTTCTTC. It encodes CASKDSGAYYNEQFF.

Turning to this clone: At the DNA level, this CDR3 is encoded by other sequences in the same sample as well. The chain recombines TRBV28 with TRBJ1-1; D is unclear. Germline lookup yields CDR1 MDHEN and CDR2 SYDVKM. This CDR3 has 11 amino acids. Trimming pared 2 bases from V and 4 bases from J, leaving 2 bases between. CDR3 bases: TGTGCCAGCAGTTTAGGCACTGAAGCTTTCTTT. This translates into CASSLGTEAFF.

The chain carries TRBV7-9 and TRBJ2-4; D gene uncertain. V lost 4 bases to trimming and J lost 1 base, with 5 bases between them. Looked up from germline, CDR1 is SEHNR and CDR2 is FQNEAQ (reference sequence). The CDR3 totals 13 residues. The CDR3 nucleotides read TGTGCCAGCAGCTCCCAGGCCAAAAACATTCAGTACTTC. Protein sequence: CASSSQAKNIQYF. Full variable domain (rest looked up from reference TRBV7-9 and TRBJ2-4): DTGVSQNPRHKITKRGQNVTFRCDPISEHNRLYWYRQTLGQGPEFLTYFQNEAQLEKSRLLSDRFSAERPKGSFSTLEIQRTEQGDSAMYLCASSSQAKNIQYFGAGTRLSVL.

The V and J genes are TRBV12-3 or TRBV12-4 and TRBJ2-4, with D hard to call. Trimming shortened V by 5 bases and J by 6 bases, and 5 bases separated the two germline ends. This CDR3 comprises 11 residues. The CDR3 DNA reads as TGTGCCAGCAGTGAACGAAACATTCAGTACTTC. Its protein is CASSERNIQYF.

The chain is built from TRBV19 and TRBJ1-5; D unresolved. CDR3 length: 14 residues. The V end lost 0 bases, the J end lost 0 bases, and 3 bases lay between the germline ends. Germline values: CDR1 LNHDA, CDR2 SQIVND (reference sequence). The CDR3 coding sequence is TGTGCCAGTAGTATAGACAGTAGCAATCAGCCCCAGCATTTT. This encodes CASSIDSSNQPQHF.

J is TRBJ1-2 and V is TRBV5-6, with D possibly TRBD1 on 6 matching bases. CDR3 length: 14 residues. CDR1 and CDR2 (germline): SGHDT, YYEEEE. The V gene lost 3 bases and the J gene lost 7 bases, with 16 bases spanning the gap. The CDR3 reads CASSSYRVLAGYTF. The CDR3 coding sequence is TGTGCCAGCAGCTCCTACAGGGTACTGGCTGGCTACACCTTC. Based on the CDR3 plus reference TRBV5-6 and TRBJ1-2, the full variable domain is DAGVTQSPTHLIKTRGQQVTLRCSPKSGHDTVSWYQQALGQGPQFIFQYYEEEERQRGNFPDRFSGHQFPNYSSELNVNALLLGDSALYLCASSSYRVLAGYTFGSGTRLTVV.

The rearrangement uses TRBV24-1 and TRBJ1-2; TRBD1 matches at 9 bases. This CDR3 has 15 amino acids. After removal of 3 bases from V and 9 bases from J, the junction contained 10 bases not matched to a gene. Germline V gives CDR1 KGHDR, CDR2 SFDVKD. The CDR3 spells CATSDTQGAYSSYTF. CDR3 nucleotide sequence: TGTGCCACCAGTGATACACAGGGGGCTTATTCGAGCTACACCTTC.

This clone was found once. V is TRBV29-1 and J is TRBJ1-1; D is perhaps TRBD1 (5 bases). CDR1 SQVTM and CDR2 ANQGSEA come from the germline V gene. CDR3 length equals 12 residues. V was shortened by 7 bases and J by 5 bases, with 14 bases between the two germline ends. This CDR3 is CSAQTRGTEAFF. CDR3 in DNA: TGCAGCGCACAAACCCGGGGGACTGAAGCTTTCTTT.

This clone occurred a few times. V gene TRBV21-1 combines with J gene TRBJ2-5. TRBV21-1 is labeled a pseudogene. The CDR3 extends over 15 amino acids. The CDR3 sequence: CASSKDGGLGETQYF. Written as DNA, the CDR3 is TGTGCCAGCAGCAAAGACGGGGGCTTAGGAGAGACCCAGTACTTC.

The chain employs TRBV11-3 and TRBJ1-1; D uncertain. CDR1 and CDR2 (germline): SGHNT, YENEEA. This CDR3 region has 13 residues. Trimming took 2 bases from V and 1 from J, leaving 5 bases between them. CDR3 bases: TGTGCCAGCAGCTTATTCTGGAACACTGAAGCTTTCTTT. This gives the protein CASSLFWNTEAFF.

The chain recombines TRBV6-5 with TRBJ1-4; TRBD1 might be the D (5 bases). The ends were cut back, 3 bases at V and 4 bases at J, with 9 bases in the middle. CDR1 is MNHEY, CDR2 SVGAGI, per germline. The CDR3 totals 14 residues. The CDR3: CASSYRQFNEKLFF. CDR3 coding DNA: TGTGCCAGCAGTTATCGACAGTTTAATGAAAAACTGTTTTTT.

This clone appeared once. The gene calls are TRBV6-2 or TRBV6-3 and TRBJ2-7; D might be TRBD1 or TRBD2, each matching 6 bases. The CDR3 extends over 17 amino acids. Germline lookup yields CDR1 MNHEY and CDR2 SVGEGT. Trimming shortened V by 2 bases and J by 1 base, and 18 bases separated the two germline ends. The CDR3 sequence is CASSYGLSGAESYEQYF. For the CDR3, the DNA is TGTGCCAGCAGTTACGGGTTGTCGGGGGCCGAATCCTACGAGCAGTACTTC.

This clone was recorded a few times. The V gene is TRBV23-1, the J gene TRBJ1-6; 7 bases are shared with TRBD1. TRBV23-1 is an open reading frame, and its role is uncertain. CDR3 length equals 16 residues. The junction had 12 bases not matched to a gene; V was cut back by 6 bases and J by 7 bases. Here the CDR3 reads CASSHKTGRYNSPLHF. Written as DNA, the CDR3 is TGCGCCAGCAGCCATAAGACAGGGAGATACAATTCACCCCTCCACTTT.

The rearrangement links TRBV30 to TRBJ2-4, with unresolved D. From germline, CDR1 is GTSNPN and CDR2 SVGIG (reference sequence). V was cut by 2 bases and J by 2 bases, with 7 bases left in between. CDR3 size: 13 residues. The CDR3 is CAWSRVSKNIQYF. CDR3 sequence (DNA): TGTGCCTGGAGTCGCGTTTCCAAAAACATTCAGTACTTC.

The chain is built from TRBV19 and TRBJ2-3; D is ambiguous. Germline values: CDR1 LNHDA, CDR2 SQIVND (reference sequence). The ends were cut back, 4 bases at V and 5 bases at J, with 13 bases in the middle. The CDR3 is made up of 14 amino acids. The CDR3 reads CASSKSRPGDTQYF. CDR3 nucleotides: TGTGCCAGTAGTAAGTCCCGTCCGGGAGATACGCAGTATTTT.

The CDR3 is CAWAGQGIPEAFF. CDR3 coding DNA: TGTGCCTGGGCGGGACAGGGGATCCCAGAAGCTTTCTTT. The rearrangement links TRBV30 to TRBJ1-1; 10 bases match TRBD1. J was trimmed by 8 bases and V by 5 bases; bases with no gene match: 8. The CDR3 is made up of 13 amino acids. The germline V gene encodes CDR1 GTSNPN and CDR2 SVGIG (reference sequence). Complete variable domain (other parts from reference TRBV30 and TRBJ1-1): SQTIHQWPATLVQPVGSPLSLECTVEGTSNPNLYWYRQAAGRGLQLLFYSVGIGQISSEVPQNLSASRPQDRQFILSSKKLLLSDSGFYLCAWAGQGIPEAFFGQGTRLTVV.

This chain joins TRBV4-2 and TRBJ1-2; D is uncertain. V lost 1 base and J 1 base, leaving 10 bases between the germline ends. Germline-derived CDR1 and CDR2 are LGHNA and YNFKEQ. This CDR3 comprises 15 residues. CDR3 region: CASSQGGGRNYGYTF. CDR3 bases: TGTGCCAGCAGCCAAGGGGGAGGGCGTAACTATGGCTACACCTTC.

The chain recombines TRBV6-4 with TRBJ2-1; D is ambiguous. This CDR3 spans 13 amino acids. V shed 0 bases and J shed 8 bases, with 8 bases lying between them. Germline V lookup: CDR1 MRHNA, CDR2 SNTAGT. In DNA, the CDR3 is TGTGCCAGCAGTGACTCGGTCGAGGATGAGCAGTTCTTC. Its protein is CASSDSVEDEQFF.

V and J are TRBV18 and TRBJ2-3; 7 nucleotides agree with TRBD1. The V gene's germline CDR1 is KGHSH and CDR2 LQKENI. Losses at the gene ends were 2 bases for V and 3 bases for J; bases not matched to a gene: 8. CDR3 length: 16 residues. Here the CDR3 reads CASSPTGTVGTDTQYF. For the CDR3, the DNA is TGTGCCAGCTCACCAACCGGGACAGTGGGTACAGATACGCAGTATTTT. Variable domain in full (rest from reference TRBV18 and TRBJ2-3): NAGVMQNPRHLVRRRGQEARLRCSPMKGHSHVYWYRQLPEEGLKFMVYLQKENIIDESGMPKERFSAEFPKEGPSILRIQQVVRGDSAAYFCASSPTGTVGTDTQYFGPGTRLTVL.

The sample holds one count of this clone. The chain carries TRBV9 and TRBJ2-3; the match to TRBD1 covers 7 bases. From germline, CDR1 is SGDLS and CDR2 YYNGEE. Trimming removed 4 bases from V and 2 bases from J; junction bases left unmatched: 7. The CDR3 covers 15 residues. In nucleotides, the CDR3 is TGTGCCAGCAGCTATGGACAGGTGCCCACAGATACGCAGTATTTT. Its protein product is CASSYGQVPTDTQYF.

V usage is TRBV6-2 or TRBV6-3 and J usage is TRBJ2-5; 11 bases align to TRBD2. This CDR3 is built from 16 residues. CDR1 and CDR2 from the germline V gene are MNHEY and SVGEGT. V lost 5 bases to trimming and J lost 1 base; unmatched junction nucleotides: 6. CDR3 nucleotide sequence: TGTGCCAGCAGTGACATAGCGGGGGGGCTCCAAGAGACCCAGTACTTC. Encoded protein: CASSDIAGGLQETQYF.

The chain recombines TRBV28 with TRBJ1-1, with 7 bases matching TRBD1. CDR3 length equals 12 residues. The germline V gene encodes CDR1 MDHEN and CDR2 SYDVKM. CDR3 loop: CASGGIDTEAFF. In nucleotides, the CDR3 is TGTGCTTCAGGGGGAATAGACACTGAAGCTTTCTTT. The full variable domain, with the rest looked up from reference TRBV28 and TRBJ1-1, is DVKVTQSSRYLVKRTGEKVFLECVQDMDHENMFWYRQDPGLGLRLIYFSYDVKMKEKGDIPEGYSVSREKKERFSLILESASTNQTSMYLCASGGIDTEAFFGQGTRLTVV.

V and J are TRBV6-5 and TRBJ2-5; TRBD1 matches at 7 bases. The CDR3 totals 12 residues. The germline V gene has CDR1 MNHEY and CDR2 SVGAGI. Trimming cost V 6 bases and J 7 bases; bases outside gene matches: 5. CDR3 DNA sequence: TGTGCCAGCAGCCGGGACAGAAGGACCCAGTACTTC. It translates to CASSRDRRTQYF.

The chain links TRBV6-5 to TRBJ2-3, with D perhaps matching TRBD2 (5 bases). Germline V gives CDR1 MNHEY, CDR2 SVGAGI. CDR3 size: 13 residues. With 2 bases removed from V and 6 bases from J, the gap between germline ends came to 9 bases. Written as DNA, the CDR3 is TGTGCCAGCAGTTACACGGGGAGCGATACGCAGTATTTT. It codes for CASSYTGSDTQYF.